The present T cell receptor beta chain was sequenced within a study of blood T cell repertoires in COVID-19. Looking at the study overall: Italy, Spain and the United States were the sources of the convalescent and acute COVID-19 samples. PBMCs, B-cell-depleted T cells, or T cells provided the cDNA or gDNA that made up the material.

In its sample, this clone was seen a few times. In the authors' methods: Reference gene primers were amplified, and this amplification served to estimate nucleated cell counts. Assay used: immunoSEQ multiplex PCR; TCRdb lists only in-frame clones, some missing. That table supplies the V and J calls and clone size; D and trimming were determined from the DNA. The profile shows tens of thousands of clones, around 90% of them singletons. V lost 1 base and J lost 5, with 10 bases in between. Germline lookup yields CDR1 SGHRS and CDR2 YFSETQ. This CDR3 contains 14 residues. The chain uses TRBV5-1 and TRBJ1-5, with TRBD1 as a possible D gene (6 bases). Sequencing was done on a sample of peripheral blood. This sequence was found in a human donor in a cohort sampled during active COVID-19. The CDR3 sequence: CASSLTGLDQPQHF. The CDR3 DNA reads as TGCGCCAGCAGCTTGACAGGGTTGGATCAGCCCCAGCATTTT.